This T cell receptor (beta chain) was captured in a study of blood T cell repertoires in COVID-19. Study-wide context: Collection of acute and convalescent COVID-19 samples took place in the United States, Italy and Spain.

The CDR3 is 14 amino acids. With V trimmed by 3 bases and J by 2 bases, 3 bases remained unmatched. Germline CDR1 reads ENHRY; CDR2 reads SYGVKD. Method: immunoSEQ multiplex PCR; TCRdb's copy keeps in-frame clones and lacks some. This sample carries around 140,000 clones, around 87% of them seen once, and the ten largest clones take approximately 3.7%. The rearrangement links TRBV10-3 to TRBJ1-1, with 7 bases that match TRBD1. Source material: PBMCs or T cells enriched from blood (not recorded which). This receptor was taken from a middle-aged woman who had been exposed to COVID-19. CDR3 DNA sequence: TGTGCCATCAGTGATGCAGGGGGTAACACTGAAGCTTTCTTT. The encoded protein is CAISDAGGNTEAFF.